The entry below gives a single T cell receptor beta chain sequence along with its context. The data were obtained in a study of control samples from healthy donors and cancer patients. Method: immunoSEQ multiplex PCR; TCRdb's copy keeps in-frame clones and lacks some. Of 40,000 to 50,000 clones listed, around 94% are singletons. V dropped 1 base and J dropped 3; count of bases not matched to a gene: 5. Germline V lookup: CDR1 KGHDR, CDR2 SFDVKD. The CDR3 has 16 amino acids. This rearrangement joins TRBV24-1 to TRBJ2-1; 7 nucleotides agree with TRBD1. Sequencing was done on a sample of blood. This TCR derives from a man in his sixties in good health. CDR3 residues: CATSDFRQGDYNEQFF. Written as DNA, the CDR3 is TGTGCCACCAGTGATTTTCGGCAGGGGGACTACAATGAGCAGTTCTTC.